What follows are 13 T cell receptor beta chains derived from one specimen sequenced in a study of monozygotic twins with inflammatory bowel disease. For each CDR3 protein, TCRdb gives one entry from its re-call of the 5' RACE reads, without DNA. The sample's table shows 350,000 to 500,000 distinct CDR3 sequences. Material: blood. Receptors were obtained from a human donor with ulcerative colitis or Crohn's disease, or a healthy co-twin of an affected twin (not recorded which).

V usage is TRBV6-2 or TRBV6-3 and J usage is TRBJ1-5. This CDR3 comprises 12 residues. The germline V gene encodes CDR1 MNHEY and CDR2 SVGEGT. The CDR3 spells CASSHSNQPQHF.

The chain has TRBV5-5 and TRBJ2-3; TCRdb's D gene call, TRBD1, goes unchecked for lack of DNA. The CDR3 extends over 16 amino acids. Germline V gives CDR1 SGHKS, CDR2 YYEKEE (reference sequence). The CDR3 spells CASSLAGGGGTDTQYF.

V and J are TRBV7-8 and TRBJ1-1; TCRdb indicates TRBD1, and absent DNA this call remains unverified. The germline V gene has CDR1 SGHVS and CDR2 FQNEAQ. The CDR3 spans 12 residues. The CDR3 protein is CASSQEGVGAFF.

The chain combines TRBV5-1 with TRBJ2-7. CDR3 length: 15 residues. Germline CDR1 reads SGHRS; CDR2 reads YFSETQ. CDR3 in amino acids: CASSLAPGGPQEQYF.

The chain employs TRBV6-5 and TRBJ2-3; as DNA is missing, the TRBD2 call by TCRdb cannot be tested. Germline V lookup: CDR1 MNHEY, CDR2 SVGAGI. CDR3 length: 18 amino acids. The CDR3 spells CASSYSGPSGGASDTQYF.

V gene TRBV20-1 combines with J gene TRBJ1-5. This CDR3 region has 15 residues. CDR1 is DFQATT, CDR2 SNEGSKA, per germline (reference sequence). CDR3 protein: CSAGVGQYSNQPQHF.

CDR3: CASTQRGRDNSPLHF. The chain employs TRBV5-6 and TRBJ1-6; TCRdb picks TRBD1, but there is no DNA to check that call. The CDR3 totals 15 residues. In germline, CDR1 is SGHDT, CDR2 YYEEEE.

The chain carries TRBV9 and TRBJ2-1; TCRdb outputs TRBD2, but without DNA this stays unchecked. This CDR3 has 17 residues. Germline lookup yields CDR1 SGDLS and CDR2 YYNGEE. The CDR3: CASSVGLAGVDGNEQFF. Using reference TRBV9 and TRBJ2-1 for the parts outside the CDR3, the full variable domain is DSGVTQTPKHLITATGQRVTLRCSPRSGDLSVYWYQQSLDQGLQFLIQYYNGEERAKGNILERFSAQQFPDLHSELNLSSLELGDSALYFCASSVGLAGVDGNEQFFGPGTRLTVL.

The chain's CDR3 is CATSRSPSSYEQYF. This chain uses TRBV15 with TRBJ2-7; TCRdb indicates TRBD1, and absent DNA this call remains unverified. The CDR3 loop spans 14 amino acids. Germline V gene sequence: CDR1 LNHNV, CDR2 YYDKDF (reference sequence).

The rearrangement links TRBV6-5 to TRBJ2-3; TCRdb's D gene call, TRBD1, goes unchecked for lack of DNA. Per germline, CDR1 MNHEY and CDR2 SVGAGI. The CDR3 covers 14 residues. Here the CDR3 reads CASSYSSGTRTQYF.

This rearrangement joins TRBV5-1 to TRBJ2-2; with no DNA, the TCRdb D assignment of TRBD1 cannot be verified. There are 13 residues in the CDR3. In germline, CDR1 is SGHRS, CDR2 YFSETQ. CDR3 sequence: CASSNPPSGELFF.

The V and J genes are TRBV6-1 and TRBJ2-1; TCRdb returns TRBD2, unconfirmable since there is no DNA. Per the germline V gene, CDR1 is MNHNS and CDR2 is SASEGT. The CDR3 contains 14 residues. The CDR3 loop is CAGPRAETYNEQFF.

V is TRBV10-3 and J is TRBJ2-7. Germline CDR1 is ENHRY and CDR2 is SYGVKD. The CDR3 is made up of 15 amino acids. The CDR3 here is CAISESNELVNEQYF.